A single sample gave rise to the 13 T cell receptor beta chains below, sequenced in a study of technical replicates of blood from a handful of donors. Assay used: immunoSEQ multiplex PCR; TCRdb lists only in-frame clones, some missing. The repertoire includes 80,000 or so clones, roughly 98% of them detected once, and approximately 0.15% sits in the top ten. Sequencing input: T cells isolated from PBMCs. All receptors come from a human donor in good health.

The chain carries TRBV2 and TRBJ1-2; possible D gene TRBD1, 6 bases. There are 14 residues in the CDR3. Looked up from germline, CDR1 is SNHLY and CDR2 is FYNNEI. V was clipped by 3 bases and J by 11 bases, with 19 bases between them. CDR3 sequence: CASSEVVTGRGYTF. In nucleotides, the CDR3 is TGTGCCAGCAGTGAGGTGGTTACAGGGCGGGGGTACACCTTC.

With respect to this clone: This sample also contains other DNA sequences that code for the same CDR3. This sequence joins TRBV19 and TRBJ1-5, with 9 bases that match TRBD1. Trimming removed 5 bases from V and 4 bases from J; junction bases left unmatched: 6. Germline V gives CDR1 LNHDA, CDR2 SQIVND (reference sequence). This CDR3 region has 15 residues. CDR3 protein: CASSATGGSNQPQHF. In nucleotides, the CDR3 is TGTGCCAGTAGTGCCACAGGGGGCTCTAATCAGCCCCAGCATTTT.

The chain links TRBV6-5 to TRBJ2-3; D might be TRBD2 (5 bases). The CDR3 runs to 16 residues. Germline-derived CDR1 and CDR2 are MNHEY and SVGAGI. V lost 3 bases and J lost 6, with 19 bases in between. The CDR3 DNA reads TGTGCCAGCAGTTATCTAGAGGGATTTGGAAGGGATACGCAGTATTTT. This encodes CASSYLEGFGRDTQYF.

The chain couples TRBV21-1 to TRBJ1-5; no check of the table's D call, TRBD1, against the DNA was made. TRBV21-1 is termed a pseudogene. CDR3 length: 14 amino acids. This CDR3 reads CARTQDRVRQPQHF. CDR3 in DNA: TGTGCCCGCACCCAGGACAGGGTACGTCAGCCCCAGCATTTT.

The chain uses TRBV11-2 and TRBJ2-7; D gene uncertain. The V end was cut by 5 bases, the J end by 4 bases, with 12 bases between. CDR1 and CDR2 from the germline V gene are SGHAT and FQNNGV. CDR3 size: 13 residues. The CDR3, as DNA: TGTGCCAGCAGCGGGCAGGCATGGTACGAGCAGTACTTC. It is translated as CASSGQAWYEQYF.

The rearrangement links TRBV9 to TRBJ1-1; D is unresolved. CDR1 is SGDLS, CDR2 YYNGEE, per germline. The CDR3 covers 15 residues. Trimming stripped 0 bases from V and 2 bases from J, with 11 bases between. The CDR3 here is CASSVGRGINTEAFF. DNA of the CDR3: TGTGCCAGCAGCGTAGGTCGAGGGATAAACACTGAAGCTTTCTTT.

The rearrangement uses TRBV28 and TRBJ2-5; D possibly corresponds to TRBD2 (6 bases). Trimming removed 6 bases from V and 5 bases from J, with 16 bases in between. CDR1 and CDR2 (germline): MDHEN, SYDVKM. CDR3 size: 14 residues. The CDR3: CASSGGPIGETQYF. DNA of the CDR3: TGTGCCAGCAGCGGGGGACCTATCGGCGAGACCCAGTACTTC. Looking up the rest from reference TRBV28 and TRBJ2-5 gives the full variable domain: DVKVTQSSRYLVKRTGEKVFLECVQDMDHENMFWYRQDPGLGLRLIYFSYDVKMKEKGDIPEGYSVSREKKERFSLILESASTNQTSMYLCASSGGPIGETQYFGPGTRLLVL.

The rearrangement uses TRBV18 and TRBJ2-5; 10 bases agree with TRBD2. Unmatched junction bases numbered 12, after V lost 0 bases and J lost 5 bases. Germline CDR1 and CDR2: KGHSH and LQKENI. The CDR3 totals 18 residues. The DNA for the CDR3 is TGTGCCAGCTCACCACCGTCAGGTCTAGCGGGAGCTGGGGAGACCCAGTACTTC. Translation: CASSPPSGLAGAGETQYF.

The chain has TRBV5-4 and TRBJ2-1, with 8 bases aligning to TRBD1. With 4 bases clipped from V and 4 bases from J, the junction kept 10 bases outside the gene matches. Germline CDR1 and CDR2: SGHNT and YYREEE (reference sequence). The CDR3 covers 16 residues. The CDR3 is CASSETPGQEYNEQFF. CDR3 bases: TGTGCCAGCAGCGAAACGCCGGGACAGGAATACAATGAGCAGTTCTTC.

DNA of the CDR3: TGTGCCAGCAGTTACCTATCAGGCGGCAATCAGCCCCAGCATTTT. Protein product: CASSYLSGGNQPQHF. The chain links TRBV6-6 to TRBJ1-5; no firm D call. The CDR3 length is 15 residues. Germline CDR1 is MNHNY and CDR2 is SVGAGI (reference sequence). Trimming shortened V by 2 bases and J by 2 bases, and 10 bases separated the two germline ends.

V is TRBV5-1 and J is TRBJ2-3, with 7 bases that match TRBD1. Trimming took 4 bases from V and 0 from J; bases not matched to a gene: 5. The CDR3 is 15 residues long. Germline V gene data show CDR1 as SGHRS and CDR2 as YFSETQ. In DNA, the CDR3 is TGCGCCAGCAGCATAGGGACAGCTAGCACAGATACGCAGTATTTT. This codes for CASSIGTASTDTQYF.

The V gene is TRBV6-6, the J gene TRBJ2-7, with 10 bases aligning to TRBD2. Germline V gene lookup returns CDR1 MNHNY and CDR2 SVGAGI (reference sequence). The CDR3 length is 15 residues. V lost 5 bases, J lost 0 bases, and 4 bases stayed unmatched. The CDR3: CASSGGLADSYEQYF. CDR3 bases: TGTGCCAGCAGTGGAGGACTAGCGGACTCCTACGAGCAGTACTTC.

The chain uses TRBV6-5 and TRBJ2-3; D might be TRBD2 (5 bases). In germline, CDR1 is MNHEY, CDR2 SVGAGI. The germline V and J ends were trimmed by 2 bases and 6 bases, with 18 bases remaining between them. The CDR3 loop spans 16 amino acids. In nucleotides, the CDR3 is TGTGCCAGCAGTTACCGCTATAGGGCTAGCCAGGATACGCAGTATTTT. Encoded protein: CASSYRYRASQDTQYF.